One and the same sample provided the 15 T cell receptor beta chains below, sequenced in a study of monozygotic twins with inflammatory bowel disease. TCRdb re-called the 5' RACE reads, yielding one record per CDR3 amino acid sequence without DNA. This sample's clone table lists some 200,000 distinct CDR3 sequences. Specimen: blood. These receptors all come from a human donor with ulcerative colitis or Crohn's disease, or a healthy co-twin of an affected twin (not recorded which).

This rearrangement joins TRBV29-1 to TRBJ1-2. The germline V gene encodes CDR1 SQVTM and CDR2 ANQGSEA. The CDR3 consists of 13 residues. The CDR3 sequence is CSVEILGGYGYTF.

V gene TRBV18 combines with J gene TRBJ2-7. From germline, CDR1 is KGHSH and CDR2 LQKENI. The CDR3 totals 14 residues. The chain's CDR3 is CASSPRPSSYEQYF. Supplemented by reference TRBV18 and TRBJ2-7, the full variable domain reads NAGVMQNPRHLVRRRGQEARLRCSPMKGHSHVYWYRQLPEEGLKFMVYLQKENIIDESGMPKERFSAEFPKEGPSILRIQQVVRGDSAAYFCASSPRPSSYEQYFGPGTRLTVT.

The chain recombines TRBV5-1 with TRBJ1-1; TCRdb returns TRBD1, unconfirmable since there is no DNA. In germline, CDR1 is SGHRS, CDR2 YFSETQ. The CDR3 is 16 residues long. CDR3 sequence: CASSLGGLALNTEAFF.

The rearrangement joins TRBV20-1 to TRBJ2-2; as DNA is missing, the TRBD1 call by TCRdb cannot be tested. Germline V gene lookup returns CDR1 DFQATT and CDR2 SNEGSKA (reference sequence). The CDR3 has 15 residues. The CDR3 loop reads CSATAGGTNTGELFF.

The chain employs TRBV7-8 and TRBJ1-1. Germline loops: CDR1 SGHVS, CDR2 FQNEAQ. CDR3 length: 16 residues. CDR3 sequence reads: CASSLVRSALNTEAFF.

V and J are TRBV7-9 and TRBJ1-2; TCRdb gives TRBD1 as the D gene, but with no DNA this cannot be confirmed. The germline V gene has CDR1 SEHNR and CDR2 FQNEAQ (reference sequence). CDR3 length: 13 amino acids. CDR3 in amino acids: CATSRVTGASYTF.

The chain's CDR3 is CSAMARVREKLFF. The chain uses TRBV20-1 and TRBJ1-4; without DNA, the TCRdb call of TRBD1 cannot be checked. The CDR3 loop spans 13 amino acids. The V gene's germline CDR1 is DFQATT and CDR2 SNEGSKA (reference sequence).

J is TRBJ2-7 and V is TRBV3-1; the D gene TCRdb calls, TRBD1, cannot be checked with no DNA. Germline V gene sequence: CDR1 LGHDT, CDR2 YNNKEL (reference sequence). The CDR3 runs 15 residues. CDR3 region: CASSQEVGQGWEQYF.

The rearrangement uses TRBV5-1 and TRBJ1-4; TCRdb designates TRBD1, a call that cannot be tested without DNA. Looked up from germline, CDR1 is SGHRS and CDR2 is YFSETQ. CDR3 length: 14 residues. CDR3 residues: CASSFLGQNEKLFF.

This sequence joins TRBV5-1 and TRBJ2-3; TCRdb picks TRBD2, but there is no DNA to check that call. The CDR3 is made up of 16 amino acids. Germline V gives CDR1 SGHRS, CDR2 YFSETQ. The CDR3 sequence: CASSLDPAGGTDTQYF.

The chain carries TRBV5-1 and TRBJ2-6; as DNA is missing, the TRBD2 call by TCRdb cannot be tested. This CDR3 region has 17 residues. Germline CDR1 reads SGHRS; CDR2 reads YFSETQ. The CDR3 loop is CASRGGRWPSGANVLTF.

This chain uses TRBV19 with TRBJ1-5. Germline V gives CDR1 LNHDA, CDR2 SQIVND (reference sequence). The CDR3 loop spans 17 amino acids. The CDR3: CASTLYGRAFSNQPQHF.

The chain recombines TRBV6-2 or TRBV6-3 with TRBJ2-4. The germline CDR1 and CDR2 sequences are MNHEY and SVGEGT. There are 14 residues in the CDR3. CDR3 amino acids: CASRTTSDNNIQYF.

This chain joins TRBV4-2 and TRBJ1-2. Germline assignment: CDR1 LGHNA and CDR2 YNFKEQ. The CDR3 is made up of 15 amino acids. The CDR3: CASSQEPGLNYGYTF.

The V call is TRBV3-1, the J call TRBJ2-3; absent DNA, TCRdb's TRBD2 call cannot be checked. Germline CDR1 and CDR2: LGHDT and YNNKEL (reference sequence). CDR3 length: 16 amino acids. The chain's CDR3 is CASSRSERGATDTQYF.